Below are 17 T cell receptor beta chains sequenced from a single sample in a study of blood T cell repertoires in COVID-19. Using immunoSEQ multiplex PCR, the repertoire was profiled, and TCRdb retains in-frame clones only, with some absent. This table holds tens of thousands of clones, roughly four fifths found once. Sequenced sample: peripheral blood. These receptors all come from a man between 65 and 85 years old with acute or convalescent COVID-19.

The genes are TRBV5-4 and TRBJ1-2; TRBD1 might be the D (5 bases). V shed 2 bases and J shed 5 bases, with 13 bases lying between them. The CDR3 runs to 14 residues. CDR1 SGHNT and CDR2 YYREEE come from the germline V gene (reference sequence). The CDR3 DNA reads TGTGCCAGCAGCTTTTCCCAGGGTCGGTATGGCTACACCTTC. The encoded protein is CASSFSQGRYGYTF.

CDR3 nucleotides: TGTGCCAGCAGCAGGAGGACGGGACAGACTAACTATGGCTACACCTTC. Its protein product is CASSRRTGQTNYGYTF. This chain connects TRBV7-2 to TRBJ1-2; 7 bases line up with TRBD1. The CDR3 covers 16 residues. V lost 5 bases and J lost 0; bases outside the gene matches: 9. Germline CDR1 and CDR2: SGHTA and FQGNSA.

The V and J genes are TRBV5-4 and TRBJ2-1; perhaps TRBD2 as D (6 bases). Trimming took off 0 bases at V and 8 bases at J, with 15 bases between the two ends. The CDR3 spans 15 residues. Germline V gene lookup returns CDR1 SGHNT and CDR2 YYREEE (reference sequence). Here the CDR3 reads CASSLAPGVVYEQFF. CDR3 bases: TGTGCCAGCAGCTTGGCCCCGGGGGTAGTCTATGAGCAGTTCTTC.

The chain links TRBV7-2 to TRBJ2-7; D not certain. Trimming stripped 3 bases from V and 1 base from J, with 4 bases between. CDR1 and CDR2 (germline): SGHTA, FQGNSA. The CDR3 is 12 residues long. This CDR3 is CASSFPSYEQYF. The CDR3 bases are TGTGCCAGCAGCTTTCCTTCCTACGAGCAGTACTTC. Supplemented by reference TRBV7-2 and TRBJ2-7, the full variable domain reads GAGVSQSPSNKVTEKGKDVELRCDPISGHTALYWYRQSLGQGLEFLIYFQGNSAPDKSGLPSDRFSAERTGGSVSTLTIQRTQQEDSAVYLCASSFPSYEQYFGPGTRLTVT.

This chain links TRBV6-5 with TRBJ1-2; D ambiguous. V was clipped by 8 bases and J by 2 bases, with 9 bases between them. This CDR3 comprises 12 residues. The germline CDR1 and CDR2 sequences are MNHEY and SVGAGI. DNA for the CDR3: TGTGCCAGCTCCGCAGTAAACTATGGCTACACCTTC. Translating gives CASSAVNYGYTF.

The V gene is TRBV21-1, the J gene TRBJ2-5; the table names TRBD2, a call not compared with the DNA. TRBV21-1 is a pseudogene segment. This CDR3 region has 18 residues. The CDR3 is CASSTPSQAPSQRETQYF. The DNA of the CDR3 is TGTGCCAGCAGCACCCCATCGCAAGCTCCTTCCCAAAGAGAGACCCAGTACTTC.

The chain is built from TRBV11-3 and TRBJ2-1, with TRBD1 matching over 7 bases. The germline V gene encodes CDR1 SGHNT and CDR2 YENEEA. The ends lost 5 bases at V and 3 bases at J; junction bases unmatched: 7. The CDR3 covers 15 residues. Here the CDR3 reads CASSLRDRSYNEQFF. CDR3 DNA: TGTGCCAGCAGCCTCCGGGACAGAAGCTACAATGAGCAGTTCTTC.

The chain combines TRBV29-1 with TRBJ2-2, with 8 bases aligning to TRBD1. This CDR3 comprises 13 residues. V lost 6 bases to trimming and J lost 0 bases; unmatched junction nucleotides: 0. CDR1 SQVTM and CDR2 ANQGSEA come from the germline V gene. CDR3 coding DNA: TGCAGCGTGGGACAGGCGAACACCGGGGAGCTGTTTTTT. The encoded protein is CSVGQANTGELFF.

The chain is built from TRBV18 and TRBJ1-1; D ambiguous. V lost 6 bases, J lost 5 bases, and 19 bases lay in between. CDR3 length equals 15 residues. From germline, CDR1 is KGHSH and CDR2 LQKENI. This chain's CDR3 is CASSSGTVEVTEAFF. In DNA, the CDR3 is TGTGCCAGCTCCTCGGGAACCGTGGAGGTAACTGAAGCTTTCTTT.

The rearrangement uses TRBV11-3 and TRBJ2-3, with TRBD2 matching 11 bases. V lost 5 bases and J lost 2; bases outside the gene matches: 6. Germline CDR1 SGHNT, CDR2 YENEEA. The CDR3 runs to 16 residues. CDR3 nucleotides: TGTGCCAGCAGCCTCACTAGCGGGAGTATCACAGATACGCAGTATTTT. Translation gives CASSLTSGSITDTQYF.

J is TRBJ1-2 and V is TRBV27; maybe TRBD1 (6 bases). V was trimmed by 7 bases and J by 2 bases, leaving 14 bases between them. Germline loops: CDR1 MNHEY, CDR2 SMNVEV (reference sequence). The CDR3 sequence is 14 residues long. The CDR3 nucleotides are TGTGCCAGCAAAGGACAGTCACTAAACTATGGCTACACCTTC. Protein: CASKGQSLNYGYTF.

The V gene is TRBV21-1, the J gene TRBJ2-5; the table's D call, TRBD2, was not checked against the DNA. TRBV21-1 is a pseudogene segment. This CDR3 contains 22 residues. CDR3 DNA: TGTGCCAGCAGCAAAGTCAGGGGCCCCTTGGGGCTAGCGGGAGGGTTCCAAGAGACCCAGTACTTC. Encoded protein: CASSKVRGPLGLAGGFQETQYF.

V is TRBV3-1 (or the pseudogene TRBV3-2) and J is TRBJ2-1, with D perhaps matching TRBD1 (6 bases). The CDR3 length is 15 residues. V lost 6 bases and J 9 bases, leaving 21 bases between the germline ends. Germline loops: CDR1 LGHDT, CDR2 YNNKEL (reference sequence). CDR3 in DNA: TGTGCCAGCAGACCGAGGGGGACCATTAACGGTGAGCAGTTCTTC. This encodes CASRPRGTINGEQFF.

This sequence joins TRBV5-1 and TRBJ1-2; D remains unclear. Per germline, CDR1 SGHRS and CDR2 YFSETQ. The CDR3 totals 16 residues. Trimming left V 0 bases short and J 6 bases short, with 18 bases between. The CDR3 DNA is TGCGCCAGCAGCTTGGCCGGCAGGCCAAGGAGGAATGGCTACACCTTC. This codes for CASSLAGRPRRNGYTF.

This sequence joins TRBV6-2 or TRBV6-3 and TRBJ1-2; D call uncertain. The CDR3 loop spans 16 amino acids. V lost 0 bases and J lost 2, with 13 bases in between. Germline V CDR1 and CDR2: MNHEY, SVGEGT. The CDR3 bases are TGTGCCAGCAGTTACTCTGGTGGCAGGAGGAACTATGGCTACACCTTC. This gives the protein CASSYSGGRRNYGYTF.

The chain joins TRBV28 to TRBJ1-5, with 8 bases that match TRBD1. The CDR3 has 14 amino acids. Germline assignment: CDR1 MDHEN and CDR2 SYDVKM. J gave up 7 bases and V 4 bases, and 6 bases lay outside the gene matches. CDR3 sequence reads: CASSSGQEGQPQHF. The DNA for the CDR3 is TGTGCCAGCAGTTCGGGACAGGAGGGGCAGCCCCAGCATTTT.

This clone was seen more than once but under ten times. The rearrangement links TRBV11-1 to TRBJ1-4; no definite D call. Germline V gene data show CDR1 as SGHAT and CDR2 as FQDESV (reference sequence). V lost 6 bases and J 3 bases, leaving 11 bases between the germline ends. The CDR3 runs 14 residues. In nucleotides, the CDR3 is TGTGCCAGCAGTTTGGGCAGCTCTAATGAAAAACTGTTTTTT. It yields the protein CASSLGSSNEKLFF.